This section outlines one T cell receptor beta chain sequence together with its context. Original data processing: How many nucleated cells were present was estimated from reference gene primer amplification. Profiled with immunoSEQ multiplex PCR; TCRdb holds only in-frame clones, not every one. That table furnishes V, J and clone size, whereas the DNA furnished D and trimming. The sample includes 95,000 to 120,000 clones, around 86% seen only once; the top ten take about 4%. The record originates from a study of blood T cell repertoires in COVID-19. At the level of the study: Material from acute and convalescent COVID-19 was sourced from the United States, Italy and Spain. PBMCs, B-cell-depleted T cells, or T cells provided the cDNA or gDNA that made up the material.

Looked up from germline, CDR1 is SGHTA and CDR2 is FQGTGA. CDR3 size: 14 residues. V lost 2 bases and J 2 bases, leaving 9 bases between the germline ends. This clonotype originated in a woman between 70 and 85 years old with acute or convalescent COVID-19. The rearrangement links TRBV7-3 to TRBJ1-1, with D perhaps TRBD1 (6 bases). Sequenced material: peripheral blood. For the CDR3, the DNA is TGTGCCAGCAGCTTAGGGGACATCAACACTGAAGCTTTCTTT. Translated, it gives CASSLGDINTEAFF. The variable domain in full, with the rest retrieved from reference TRBV7-3 and TRBJ1-1, is GAGVSQTPSNKVTEKGKYVELRCDPISGHTALYWYRQSLGQGPEFLIYFQGTGAADDSGLPNDRFFAVRPEGSVSTLKIQRTERGDSAVYLCASSLGDINTEAFFGQGTRLTVV.